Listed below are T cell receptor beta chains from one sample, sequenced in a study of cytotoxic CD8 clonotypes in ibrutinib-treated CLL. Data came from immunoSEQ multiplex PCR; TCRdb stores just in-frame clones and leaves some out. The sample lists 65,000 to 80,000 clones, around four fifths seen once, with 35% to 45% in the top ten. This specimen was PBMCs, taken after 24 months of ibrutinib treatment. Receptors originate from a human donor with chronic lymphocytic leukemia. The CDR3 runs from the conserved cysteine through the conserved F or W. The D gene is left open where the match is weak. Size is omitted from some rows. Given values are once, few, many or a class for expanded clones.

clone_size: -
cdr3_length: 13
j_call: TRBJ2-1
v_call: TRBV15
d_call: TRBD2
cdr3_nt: TGTGCCACCAGCAAAGGACTAGCGGGAGAACAGTTCTTC
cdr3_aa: CATSKGLAGEQFF

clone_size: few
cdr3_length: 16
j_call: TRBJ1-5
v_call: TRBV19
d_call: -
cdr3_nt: TGTGCCAGTAGTATATTCCCCCTTGCCCTAAATCAGCCCCAGCATTTT
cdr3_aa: CASSIFPLALNQPQHF

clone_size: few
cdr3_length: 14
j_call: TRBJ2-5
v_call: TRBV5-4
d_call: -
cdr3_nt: TGTGCCAGCAGCTTGAGGCAGGGGAAGGAGACCCAGTACTTC
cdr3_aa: CASSLRQGKETQYF

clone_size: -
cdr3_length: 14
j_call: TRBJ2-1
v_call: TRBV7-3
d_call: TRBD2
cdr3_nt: TGTGCCAGCAGCCCGACTAGCGGGTCAACCCGGCAGTTCTTC
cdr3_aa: CASSPTSGSTRQFF

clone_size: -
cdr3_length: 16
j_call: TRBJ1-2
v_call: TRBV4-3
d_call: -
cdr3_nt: TGCGCCAGCAGCCTCGGGTGGGCGGTCCCGGACTATGGCTACACCTTC
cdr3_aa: CASSLGWAVPDYGYTF

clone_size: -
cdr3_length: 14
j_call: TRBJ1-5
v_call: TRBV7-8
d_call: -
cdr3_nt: TGTGCCAGCAGCTTAGAGGGGAGCAATCAGCCCCAGCATTTT
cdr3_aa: CASSLEGSNQPQHF

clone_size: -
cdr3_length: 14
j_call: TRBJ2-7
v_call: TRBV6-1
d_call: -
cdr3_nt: TGTGCCAGCAGTCACCAGCGACCGGGGAGCGAGCAGTACTTC
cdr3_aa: CASSHQRPGSEQYF

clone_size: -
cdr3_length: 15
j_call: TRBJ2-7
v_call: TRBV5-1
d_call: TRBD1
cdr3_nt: TGCGCCAGCAGCTTGGGCGGACAGGTCCGCGACGAGCAGTACTTC
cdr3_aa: CASSLGGQVRDEQYF

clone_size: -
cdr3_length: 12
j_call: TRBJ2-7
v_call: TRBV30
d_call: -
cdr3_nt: TGTGCCTGGAGTGTGGGGCGAAGGGAGCAGTACTTC
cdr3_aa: CAWSVGRREQYF

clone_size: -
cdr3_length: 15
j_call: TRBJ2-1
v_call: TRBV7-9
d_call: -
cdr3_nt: TGTGCCAGCAGCCCCCGGGGGGACAAATACAATGAGCAGTTCTTC
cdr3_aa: CASSPRGDKYNEQFF

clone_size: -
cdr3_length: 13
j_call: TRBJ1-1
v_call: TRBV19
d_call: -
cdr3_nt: TGTGCCAGTAGTATGCAAATGGGCACTGAAGCTTTCTTT
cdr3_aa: CASSMQMGTEAFF

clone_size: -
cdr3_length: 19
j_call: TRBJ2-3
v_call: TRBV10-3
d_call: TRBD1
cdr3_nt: TGTGCCATCAGTGAGCCGGGACAGGGTTTTACGGATCGCACAGATACGCAGTATTTT
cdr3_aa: CAISEPGQGFTDRTDTQYF

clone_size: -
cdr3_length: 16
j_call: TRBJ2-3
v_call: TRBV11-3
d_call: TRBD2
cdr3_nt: TGTGCCAGCAGCTTAGTAGCGGGAGGGAGCACAGATACGCAGTATTTT
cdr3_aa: CASSLVAGGSTDTQYF

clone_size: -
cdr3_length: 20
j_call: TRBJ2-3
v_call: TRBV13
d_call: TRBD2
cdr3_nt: TGTGCCAGCAGAACGGGACTAGCGGAGGCGGGAGACGAGAGCACAGATACGCAGTATTTT
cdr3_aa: CASRTGLAEAGDESTDTQYF

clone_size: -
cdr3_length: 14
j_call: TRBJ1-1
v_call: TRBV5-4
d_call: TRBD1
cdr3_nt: TGTGCCAGCAGTTTACGACAGGGGGCTAATGAAGCTTTCTTT
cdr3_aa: CASSLRQGANEAFF

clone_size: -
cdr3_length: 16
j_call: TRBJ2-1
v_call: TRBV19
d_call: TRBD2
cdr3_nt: TGTGCCAGTAGTATCTCTCTGCTAGCGGGAGGTAATGAGCAGTTCTTC
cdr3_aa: CASSISLLAGGNEQFF

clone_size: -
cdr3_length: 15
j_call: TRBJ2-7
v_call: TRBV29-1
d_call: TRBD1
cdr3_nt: TGCAGCGTTGCCCTAGACAGGGTGAGCTCCTACGAGCAGTACTTC
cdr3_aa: CSVALDRVSSYEQYF

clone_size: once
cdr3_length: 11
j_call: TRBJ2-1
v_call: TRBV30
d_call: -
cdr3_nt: TGTGCCTGGGGTGCGGCCGATGAGCAGTTCTTC
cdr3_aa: CAWGAADEQFF

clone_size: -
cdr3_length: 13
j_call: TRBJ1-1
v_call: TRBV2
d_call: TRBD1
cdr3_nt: TGTGCCAGCAGGGGACAGTTGAACACTGAAGCTTTCTTT
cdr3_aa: CASRGQLNTEAFF

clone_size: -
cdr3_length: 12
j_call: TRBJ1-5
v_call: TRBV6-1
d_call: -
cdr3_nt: TGTGCCAGCAGTGAAAAAGGACGGCCCCAGCATTTT
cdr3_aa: CASSEKGRPQHF

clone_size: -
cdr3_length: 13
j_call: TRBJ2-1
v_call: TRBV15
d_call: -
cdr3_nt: TGTGCCACCAGCAGGGACTTCAACAATGAGCAGTTCTTC
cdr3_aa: CATSRDFNNEQFF

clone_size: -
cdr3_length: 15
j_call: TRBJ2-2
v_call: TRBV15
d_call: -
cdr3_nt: TGTGCCACCAGCAAAGGCGGCAGATACACCGGGGAGCTGTTTTTT
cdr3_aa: CATSKGGRYTGELFF

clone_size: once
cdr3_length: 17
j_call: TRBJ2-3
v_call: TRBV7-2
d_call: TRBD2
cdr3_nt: TGTGCCAGCAGCTTGACTAGCGGGAGTCGCCCCGCTTATACGCAGTATTTT
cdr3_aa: CASSLTSGSRPAYTQYF

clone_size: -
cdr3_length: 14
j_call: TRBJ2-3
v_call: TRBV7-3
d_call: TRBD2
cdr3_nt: TGTGCCAGCAGCTCTAGCGGGATAGAAGATACGCAGTATTTT
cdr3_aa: CASSSSGIEDTQYF

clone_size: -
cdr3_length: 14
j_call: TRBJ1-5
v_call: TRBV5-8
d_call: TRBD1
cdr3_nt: TGTGCCAGCAGCTTAGGGACAGGTTATCAGCCCCAGCATTTT
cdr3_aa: CASSLGTGYQPQHF

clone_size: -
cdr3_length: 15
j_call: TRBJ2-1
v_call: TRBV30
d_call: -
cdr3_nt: TGTGCCTGTAAAGCTAGGGCACCTATGAGGGGTGAGCAGTTCTTC
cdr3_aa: CACKARAPMRGEQFF

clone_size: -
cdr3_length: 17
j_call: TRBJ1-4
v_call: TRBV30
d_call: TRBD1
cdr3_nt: TGTGCCTGGAAATCTCTCGGACAGGGGACAACTAATGAAAAACTGTTTTTT
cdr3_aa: CAWKSLGQGTTNEKLFF

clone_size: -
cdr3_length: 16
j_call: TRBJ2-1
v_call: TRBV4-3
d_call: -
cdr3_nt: TGCGCCAGCAGCCAAGAGATTAGACACTCCTACAATGAGCAGTTCTTC
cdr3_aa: CASSQEIRHSYNEQFF

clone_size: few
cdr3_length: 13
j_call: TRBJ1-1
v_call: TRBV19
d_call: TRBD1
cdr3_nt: TGTGCCAGTGACAGGGGGGTTGGGACTGAAGCTTTCTTT
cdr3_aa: CASDRGVGTEAFF

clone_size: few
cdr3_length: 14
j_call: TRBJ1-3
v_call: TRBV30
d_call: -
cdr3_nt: TGTGCCTGGAGTAGGGGGACCTCTGGAAACACCATATATTTT
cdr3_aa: CAWSRGTSGNTIYF

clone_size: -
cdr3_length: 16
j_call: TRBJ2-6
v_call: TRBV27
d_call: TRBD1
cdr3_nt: TGTGCCAGCAGCATCCGACAGGGAACTGGGGCCAACGTCCTGACTTTC
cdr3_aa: CASSIRQGTGANVLTF

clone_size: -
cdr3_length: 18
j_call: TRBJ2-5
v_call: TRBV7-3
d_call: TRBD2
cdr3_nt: TGTGCCAGCTCCCCCCGCCCCCGGACTAGCGGAGATAAAGAGACCCAGTACTTC
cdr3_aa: CASSPRPRTSGDKETQYF

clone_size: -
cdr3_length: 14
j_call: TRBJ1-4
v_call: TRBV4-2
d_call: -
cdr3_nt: TGTGCCAGCAGCTCCGGGACACTTAATGAAAAACTGTTTTTT
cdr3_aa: CASSSGTLNEKLFF

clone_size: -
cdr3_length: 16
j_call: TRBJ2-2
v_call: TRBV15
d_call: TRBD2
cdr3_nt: TGTGCCACCAGCAGAGGACTAGCGGGAGGAACCGGGGAGCTGTTTTTT
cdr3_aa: CATSRGLAGGTGELFF

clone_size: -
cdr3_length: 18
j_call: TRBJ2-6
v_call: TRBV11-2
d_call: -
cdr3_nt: TGTGCCAGCAGCTTTAAGTTGAGGGACGGCTTTGGGGCCAACGTCCTGACTTTC
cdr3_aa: CASSFKLRDGFGANVLTF

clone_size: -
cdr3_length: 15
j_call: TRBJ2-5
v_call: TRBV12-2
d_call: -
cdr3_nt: TGTGCAAGTCGCACGCGCTCCAGGGGGGCTGAGACCCAGTACTTC
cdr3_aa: CASRTRSRGAETQYF

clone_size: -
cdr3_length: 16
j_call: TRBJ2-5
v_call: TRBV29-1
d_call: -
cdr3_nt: TGCAGCGTTGAAGATCTGGCAGGGCTGCACCAAGAGACCCAGTACTTC
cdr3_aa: CSVEDLAGLHQETQYF

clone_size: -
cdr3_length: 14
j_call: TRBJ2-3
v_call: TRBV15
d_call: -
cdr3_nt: TGTGCCACCAGCAGTGGGACTAGCACAGATACGCAGTATTTT
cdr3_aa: CATSSGTSTDTQYF

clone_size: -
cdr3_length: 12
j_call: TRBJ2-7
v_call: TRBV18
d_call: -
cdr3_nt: TGTGCCAGCTCCCCGGACAGCTACGAGCAGTACTTC
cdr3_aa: CASSPDSYEQYF

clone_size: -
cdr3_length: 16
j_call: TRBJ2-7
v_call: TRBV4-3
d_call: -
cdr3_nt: TGCGCCAGCAGCCAAGAACGAAGTCCGAGGGGGATCGAGCAGTACTTC
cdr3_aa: CASSQERSPRGIEQYF

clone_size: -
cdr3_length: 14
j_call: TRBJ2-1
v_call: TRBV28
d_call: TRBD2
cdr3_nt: TGTGCCAGCAGTCTTCCTCTAGCGGGAGGTGAGCAGTTCTTC
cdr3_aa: CASSLPLAGGEQFF

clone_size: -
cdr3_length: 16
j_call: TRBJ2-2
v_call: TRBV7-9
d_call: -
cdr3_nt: TGTGCCAGCAGCCTGCCACCCATTTGGATCTCTGGGGAGCTGTTTTTT
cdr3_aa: CASSLPPIWISGELFF

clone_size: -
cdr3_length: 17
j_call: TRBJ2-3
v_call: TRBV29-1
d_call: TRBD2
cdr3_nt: TGCAGCGTTGATATTTTGCTAGCGGGAGCTAGCACAGATACGCAGTATTTT
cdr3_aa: CSVDILLAGASTDTQYF

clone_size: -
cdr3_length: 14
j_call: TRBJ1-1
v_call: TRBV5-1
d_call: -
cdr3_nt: TGCGCCAGCAGCCTGGGGAACGGGGACACTGAAGCTTTCTTT
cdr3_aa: CASSLGNGDTEAFF

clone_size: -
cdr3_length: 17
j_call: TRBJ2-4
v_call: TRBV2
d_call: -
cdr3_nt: TGTGCCAGCAGTGAGGGAACAGGGTCGATAGCCAAAAACATTCAGTACTTC
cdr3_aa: CASSEGTGSIAKNIQYF

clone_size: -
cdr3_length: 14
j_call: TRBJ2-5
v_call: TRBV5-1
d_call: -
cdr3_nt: TGCGCCAGCAGCTCGGGGGCGACCCGGGGGACCCAGTACTTC
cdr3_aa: CASSSGATRGTQYF

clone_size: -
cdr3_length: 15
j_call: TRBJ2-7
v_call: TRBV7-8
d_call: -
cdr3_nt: TGTGCCAGCAGCTTAGCGCAGGGAGTGACCTACGAGCAGTACTTC
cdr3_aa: CASSLAQGVTYEQYF

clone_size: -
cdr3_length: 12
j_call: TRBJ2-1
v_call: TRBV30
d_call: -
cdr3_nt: TGTGCCTCGAGGTCGTCCTACAATGAGCAGTTCTTC
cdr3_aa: CASRSSYNEQFF

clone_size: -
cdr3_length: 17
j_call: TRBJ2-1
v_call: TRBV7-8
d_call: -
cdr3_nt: TGTGCCAGCAGCTTAGCCCCGAGGGTAGCAGATTACAATGAGCAGTTCTTC
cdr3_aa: CASSLAPRVADYNEQFF

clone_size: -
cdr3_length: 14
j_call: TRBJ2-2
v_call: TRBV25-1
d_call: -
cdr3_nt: TGTGCCAGCAGTGAGCCTGGACCTACCGGGGAGCTGTTTTTT
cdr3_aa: CASSEPGPTGELFF

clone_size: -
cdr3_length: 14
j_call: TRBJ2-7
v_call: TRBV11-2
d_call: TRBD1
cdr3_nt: TGTGCCAGCAGACATACAGGGGTGAACTACGAGCAGTACTTC
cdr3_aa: CASRHTGVNYEQYF

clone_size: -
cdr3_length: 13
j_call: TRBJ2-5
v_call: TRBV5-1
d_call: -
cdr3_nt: TGCGCCAGCAGTTGGCGAGAACAAGAGACCCAGTACTTC
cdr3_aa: CASSWREQETQYF

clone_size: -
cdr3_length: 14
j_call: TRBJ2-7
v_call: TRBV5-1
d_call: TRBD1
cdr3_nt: TGCGCCAGCAGCCAGACAGGGGGCTCCTACGAGCAGTACTTC
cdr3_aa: CASSQTGGSYEQYF

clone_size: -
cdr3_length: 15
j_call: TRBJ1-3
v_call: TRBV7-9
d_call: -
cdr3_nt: TGTGCCAGCAGTCTTACTGGGGTTTCTGGAAACACCATATATTTT
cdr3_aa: CASSLTGVSGNTIYF

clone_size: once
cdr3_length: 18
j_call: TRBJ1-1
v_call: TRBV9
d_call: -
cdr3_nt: TGTGCCAGCAGCGGCCGAGGGGTGGACAGCCTTATGAACACTGAAGCTTTCTTT
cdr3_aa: CASSGRGVDSLMNTEAFF